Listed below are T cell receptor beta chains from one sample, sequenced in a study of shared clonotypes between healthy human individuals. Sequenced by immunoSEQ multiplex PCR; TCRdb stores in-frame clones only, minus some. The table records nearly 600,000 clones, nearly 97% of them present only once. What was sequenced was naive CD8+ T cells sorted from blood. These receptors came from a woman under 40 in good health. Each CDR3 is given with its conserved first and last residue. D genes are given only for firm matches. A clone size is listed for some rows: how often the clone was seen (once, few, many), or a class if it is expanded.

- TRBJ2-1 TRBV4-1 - TGCGCCAGCAGCCGAATAAGCGGTAATGAGCAGTTCTTC CASSRISGNEQFF
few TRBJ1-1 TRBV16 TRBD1 TGTGCCAGCAGCCAAATGGACAGGGAAGCTTTCTTT CASSQMDREAFF
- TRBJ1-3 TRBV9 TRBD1 TGTGCCAGCAGCGTAGACGGACAGGGGGGAAACACCATATATTTT CASSVDGQGGNTIYF
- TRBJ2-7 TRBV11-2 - TGTGCCAGCAGCTTAGCGAGCTCCTACGAGCAGTACTTC CASSLASSYEQYF
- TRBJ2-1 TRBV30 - TGTGCTTGGAATAGCAACGACAATGAGCAGTTCTTC CAWNSNDNEQFF
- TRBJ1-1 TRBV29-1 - TGCAGCGTTGAAGGGACGGGTTACGCGACTTTCTTT CSVEGTGYATFF
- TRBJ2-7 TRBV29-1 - TGCAGCGTTGTGGACCCCTACGAGCAGTACTTC CSVVDPYEQYF
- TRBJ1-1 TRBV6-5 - TGTGCCAGCAGTTACTCGACGGCGGGGGGCACTGAAGCTTTCTTT CASSYSTAGGTEAFF
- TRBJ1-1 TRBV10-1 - TGCGCCAGCAGTGAGTCGAGGACCGCGAACACTGAAGCTTTCTTT CASSESRTANTEAFF
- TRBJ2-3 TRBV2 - TGTGCCAGCAGTGAAGGGAGAGATACGCAGTATTTT CASSEGRDTQYF
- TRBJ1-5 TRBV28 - TGTGCCAGCAGTTTATCAGGGGCACAGCCCCAGCATTTT CASSLSGAQPQHF
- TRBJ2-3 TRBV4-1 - TGCGCCAGCAGCAAGGTCCCCACAGATACGCAGTATTTT CASSKVPTDTQYF
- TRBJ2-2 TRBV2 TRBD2 TGTGCCAGCAGTGAAAGCGGGAGTACCGGGGAGCTGTTTTTT CASSESGSTGELFF
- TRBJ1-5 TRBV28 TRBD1 TGTGCCAGCAGCTACGGGACAGGGATTTATAGCAATCAGCCCCAGCATTTT CASSYGTGIYSNQPQHF
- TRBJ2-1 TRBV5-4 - TGTGCCAGCAGCTTGGTTAGCGAGCAGTTCTTC CASSLVSEQFF
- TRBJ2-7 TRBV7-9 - TGTGCCAGCAGCTCTGGTTGGCAGGGAAGGAACGAGCAGTACTTC CASSSGWQGRNEQYF
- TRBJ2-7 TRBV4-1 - TGCGCCAGCAGCCACCGAGCGGCCAATGGGTACGAGCAGTACTTC CASSHRAANGYEQYF
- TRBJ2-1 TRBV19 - TGTGCCAGTAGTGCGGGACTGCGTAGCTCCTACAATGAGCAGTTCTTC CASSAGLRSSYNEQFF
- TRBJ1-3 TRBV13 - TGTGCCAGCAGCCAGGACCTTGGATACACCATATATTTT CASSQDLGYTIYF
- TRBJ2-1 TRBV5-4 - TGTGCCAGCAGTGGTTCAATGGGGAGCGGTGAGCAGTTCTTC CASSGSMGSGEQFF
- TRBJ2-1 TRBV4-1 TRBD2 TGCGCCAGCAGCCAGGGACTAGCGGGGATAAGCTCCTACAATGAGCAGTTCTTC CASSQGLAGISSYNEQFF
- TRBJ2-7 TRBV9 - TGTGCCAGCAGCAGCCAACCAGACAGCTACGAGCAGTACTTC CASSSQPDSYEQYF
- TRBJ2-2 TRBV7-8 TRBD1 TGTGCCAGTCAACAAGAGAGGGGGCAGACCGGGGAGCTGTTTTTT CASQQERGQTGELFF
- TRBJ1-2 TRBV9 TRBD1 TGTGCCAGCAGAAACAGGGGAGCTAACTATGGCTACACCTTC CASRNRGANYGYTF
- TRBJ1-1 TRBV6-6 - TGTGCCAGCCGCAGTCGGGACGGACAGAACACTGAAGCTTTCTTT CASRSRDGQNTEAFF
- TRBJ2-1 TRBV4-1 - TGCGCCAGCAGCCCTGGTCCCGCCAAGGCGCCCAATGAGCAGTTCTTC CASSPGPAKAPNEQFF